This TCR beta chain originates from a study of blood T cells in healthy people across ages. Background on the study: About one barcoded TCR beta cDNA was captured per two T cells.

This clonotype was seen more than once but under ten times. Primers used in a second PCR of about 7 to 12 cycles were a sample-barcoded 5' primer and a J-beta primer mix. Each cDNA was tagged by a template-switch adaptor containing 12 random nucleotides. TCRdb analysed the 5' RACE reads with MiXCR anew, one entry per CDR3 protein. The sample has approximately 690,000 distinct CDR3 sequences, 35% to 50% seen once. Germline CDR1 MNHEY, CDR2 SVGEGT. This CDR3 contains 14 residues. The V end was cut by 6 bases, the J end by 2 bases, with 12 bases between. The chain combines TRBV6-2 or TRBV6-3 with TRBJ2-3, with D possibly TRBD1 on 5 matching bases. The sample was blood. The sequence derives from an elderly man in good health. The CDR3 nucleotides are TGTGCCAGCAGGGAAGTAGGACACACAGATACGCAGTATTTT. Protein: CASREVGHTDTQYF.